This TCR beta chain is from a study of blood T cell dynamics during melanoma immunotherapy. Sequencing used immunoSEQ multiplex PCR; TCRdb keeps in-frame clones, though not all of them. This table holds some 6,000 clones, 88% found once. The sample's time point: pre-treatment baseline. Blood was drawn before treatment and at week 3 after checkpoint blockade. CDR1 is SQVTM and CDR2 is ANQGSEA in the germline V gene. The CDR3 spans 16 residues. Trimming at V came to 4 bases and at J to 4 bases, leaving 12 bases not matched to a gene. The sample here was blood, taken from a patient treated with checkpoint blockade. The rearrangement joins TRBV29-1 to TRBJ2-1, with 8 bases identical to TRBD1. The sequence was obtained from a human donor with melanoma. CDR3 coding DNA: TGCAGCGTTGGATTTGGCGGGACAGGAATTTACAATGAGCAGTTCTTC. This encodes CSVGFGGTGIYNEQFF.